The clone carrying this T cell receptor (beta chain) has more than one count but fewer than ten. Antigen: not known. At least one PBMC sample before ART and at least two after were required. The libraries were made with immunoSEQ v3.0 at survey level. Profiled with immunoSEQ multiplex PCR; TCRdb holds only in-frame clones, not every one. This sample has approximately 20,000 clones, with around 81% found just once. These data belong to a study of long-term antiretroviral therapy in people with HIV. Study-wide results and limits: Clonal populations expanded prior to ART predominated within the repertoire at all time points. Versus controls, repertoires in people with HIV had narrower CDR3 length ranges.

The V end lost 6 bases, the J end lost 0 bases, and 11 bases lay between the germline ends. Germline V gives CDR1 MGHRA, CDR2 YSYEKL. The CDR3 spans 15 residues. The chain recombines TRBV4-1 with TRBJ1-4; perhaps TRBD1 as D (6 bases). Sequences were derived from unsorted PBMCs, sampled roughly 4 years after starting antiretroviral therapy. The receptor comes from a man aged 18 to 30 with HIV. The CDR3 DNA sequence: TGCGCCAGCAGTGGGCGGACAGCAACTAATGAAAAACTGTTTTTT. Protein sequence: CASSGRTATNEKLFF.